These 10 T cell receptor beta chains share one sample of origin, sequenced in a study of blood T cell repertoires in COVID-19. Assay used: immunoSEQ multiplex PCR; TCRdb lists only in-frame clones, some missing. The sample lists about 120,000 clones; over 75% were seen once. Sequencing used peripheral blood. These receptors all stem from a man over 45 with acute or convalescent COVID-19.

CDR3 amino acids: CASSARTLYEQYF. Here the CDR3 DNA reads TGTGCCAGCAGCGCCAGGACTTTATACGAGCAGTACTTC. The chain is built from TRBV9 and TRBJ2-7; possibly TRBD2 for D (5 bases). The CDR3 has 13 residues. CDR1 and CDR2 from the germline V gene are SGDLS and YYNGEE. The ends were cut back, 3 bases at V and 4 bases at J, with 11 bases in the middle.

This clone was detected only a few times. V gene TRBV30 combines with J gene TRBJ2-7; D is unresolved. Germline V gene data show CDR1 as GTSNPN and CDR2 as SVGIG (reference sequence). The CDR3 loop spans 14 amino acids. Trimming left V 2 bases short and J 7 bases short, with 18 bases between. CDR3 sequence: CAWSLRSNSLEQYF. For the CDR3, the DNA is TGTGCCTGGAGTCTCCGCTCTAATTCGTTAGAGCAGTACTTC.

The chain recombines TRBV27 with TRBJ2-1; 10 nucleotides match TRBD2. In germline, CDR1 is MNHEY, CDR2 SMNVEV (reference sequence). V lost 6 bases and J lost 1; bases outside the gene matches: 9. CDR3 length equals 17 residues. DNA of the CDR3: TGTGCCAGCAGCCTCCTCAGGACTAGCGGATCCTACAATGAGCAGTTCTTC. Protein sequence: CASSLLRTSGSYNEQFF.

The chain carries TRBV4-1 and TRBJ1-5; D is uncertain. Germline CDR1 reads MGHRA; CDR2 reads YSYEKL. Trimming took off 0 bases at V and 0 bases at J, with 6 bases between the two ends. The CDR3 consists of 15 residues. CDR3 nucleotides: TGCGCCAGCAGCCAAGATATAGCTAGCAATCAGCCCCAGCATTTT. Protein sequence: CASSQDIASNQPQHF.

This clone has a handful of counts. In the same sample, other DNA sequences code for this CDR3. Here the CDR3 reads CASRDRNTEAFF. CDR3 sequence (DNA): TGTGCCAGTAGGGACAGGAACACTGAAGCTTTCTTT. V and J are TRBV19 and TRBJ1-1; TRBD1 might be the D (6 bases). Trimming took 6 bases from V and 1 from J, leaving 6 bases between them. Per the germline V gene, CDR1 is LNHDA and CDR2 is SQIVND (reference sequence). This CDR3 has 12 residues.

The J gene is TRBJ1-3, the V gene TRBV6-5; weak D call: TRBD1 (5 bases). Germline values: CDR1 MNHEY, CDR2 SVGAGI. V was cut by 2 bases and J by 3 bases, with 8 bases left in between. This CDR3 has 14 amino acids. In DNA form, the CDR3 reads TGTGCCAGCAGTTACGGGGGGATTGGAAACACCATATATTTT. It yields the protein CASSYGGIGNTIYF.

CDR3 nucleotide sequence: TGTGCCAGCAGTGAAATAGGGGCGGAGACCCAGTACTTC. Its protein product is CASSEIGAETQYF. This chain connects TRBV6-1 to TRBJ2-5; tentative D call: TRBD1 (5 bases). CDR1 and CDR2 from the germline V gene are MNHNS and SASEGT. Trimming stripped 2 bases from V and 5 bases from J, with 9 bases between. The CDR3 sequence is 13 residues long.

V is TRBV15 and J is TRBJ1-2, with 7 positions matching TRBD1. The CDR3 has 12 amino acids. V lost 4 bases and J lost 6; bases outside the gene matches: 2. Germline V gene sequence: CDR1 LNHNV, CDR2 YYDKDF (reference sequence). The CDR3 DNA reads TGTGCCACCAGCACAAGGGGGCATGGCTACACCTTC. Its translation is CATSTRGHGYTF.

This chain uses TRBV4-1 with TRBJ1-3; possible D gene TRBD1, 6 bases. Trimming removed 2 bases at V and 1 base at J, with 12 bases between. Germline CDR1 and CDR2: MGHRA and YSYEKL. The CDR3 consists of 16 residues. In DNA form, the CDR3 reads TGCGCCAGCAGCCAACCGTACACAGGGTCTGGAAACACCATATATTTT. It codes for CASSQPYTGSGNTIYF.

The rearrangement uses TRBV7-6 and TRBJ1-4, with a tentative D call TRBD1 (6 bases). The length of the CDR3 is 14 residues. The V and J ends lost 0 bases and 7 bases respectively, with 9 bases between them. Per the germline V gene, CDR1 is SGHVS and CDR2 is FNYEAQ. The CDR3 loop reads CASSLAGGGEKLFF. The CDR3 coding sequence is TGTGCCAGCAGCTTAGCAGGGGGGGGTGAAAAACTGTTTTTT.